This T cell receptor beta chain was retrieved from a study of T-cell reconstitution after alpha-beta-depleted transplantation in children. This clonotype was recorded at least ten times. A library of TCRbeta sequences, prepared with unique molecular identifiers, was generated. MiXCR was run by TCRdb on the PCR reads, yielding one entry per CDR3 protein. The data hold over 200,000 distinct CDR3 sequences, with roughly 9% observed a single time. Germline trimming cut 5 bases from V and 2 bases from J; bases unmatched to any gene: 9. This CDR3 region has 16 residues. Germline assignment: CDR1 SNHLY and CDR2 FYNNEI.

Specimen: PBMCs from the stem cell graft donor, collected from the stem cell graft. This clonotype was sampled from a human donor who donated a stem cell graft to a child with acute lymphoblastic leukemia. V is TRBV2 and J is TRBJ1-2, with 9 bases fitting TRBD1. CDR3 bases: TGTGCCAGCAGTCGGGACAGGGCCCTAACAAACTATGGCTACACCTTC. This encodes CASSRDRALTNYGYTF. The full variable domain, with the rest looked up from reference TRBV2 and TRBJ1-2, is EPEVTQTPSHQVTQMGQEVILRCVPISNHLYFYWYRQILGQKVEFLVSFYNNEISEKSEIFDDQFSVERPDGSNFTLKIRSTKLEDSAMYFCASSRDRALTNYGYTFGSGTRLTVV.